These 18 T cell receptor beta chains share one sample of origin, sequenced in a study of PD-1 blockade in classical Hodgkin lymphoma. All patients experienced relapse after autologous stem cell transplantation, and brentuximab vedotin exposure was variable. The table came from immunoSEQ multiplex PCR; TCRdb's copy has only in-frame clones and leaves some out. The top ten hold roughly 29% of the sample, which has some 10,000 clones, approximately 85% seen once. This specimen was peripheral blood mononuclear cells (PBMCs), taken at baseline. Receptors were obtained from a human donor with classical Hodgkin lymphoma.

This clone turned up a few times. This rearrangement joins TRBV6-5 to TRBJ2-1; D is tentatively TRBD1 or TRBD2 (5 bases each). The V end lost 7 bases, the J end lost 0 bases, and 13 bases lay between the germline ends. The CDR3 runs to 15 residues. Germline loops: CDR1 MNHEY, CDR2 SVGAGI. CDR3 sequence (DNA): TGTGCCAGCACAGTGGGGACCAGCTCCTACAATGAGCAGTTCTTC. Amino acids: CASTVGTSSYNEQFF.

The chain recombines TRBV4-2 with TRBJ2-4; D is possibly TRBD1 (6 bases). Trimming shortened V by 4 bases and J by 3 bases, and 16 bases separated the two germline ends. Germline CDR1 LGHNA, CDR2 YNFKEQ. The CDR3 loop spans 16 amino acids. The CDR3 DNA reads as TGTGCCAGCAGCCCTACATCCCAGGACAGCAAAAACATTCAGTACTTC. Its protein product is CASSPTSQDSKNIQYF.

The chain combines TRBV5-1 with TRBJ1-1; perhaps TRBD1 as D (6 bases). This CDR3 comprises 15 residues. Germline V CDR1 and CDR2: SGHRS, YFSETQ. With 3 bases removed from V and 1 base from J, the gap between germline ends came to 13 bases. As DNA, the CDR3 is TGCGCCAGCAGCTGGCCCGGGGGCCCGAACACTGAAGCTTTCTTT. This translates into CASSWPGGPNTEAFF. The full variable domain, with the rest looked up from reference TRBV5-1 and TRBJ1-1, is KAGVTQTPRYLIKTRGQQVTLSCSPISGHRSVSWYQQTPGQGLQFLFEYFSETQRNKGNFPGRFSGRQFSNSRSEMNVSTLELGDSALYLCASSWPGGPNTEAFFGQGTRLTVV.

CDR3 DNA sequence: TGTGCCAGTAGTATATCCCCCGGGACGAGGAACACTGAAGCTTTCTTT. This sequence encodes CASSISPGTRNTEAFF. The V call is TRBV19, the J call TRBJ1-1, with a possible D match to TRBD1 (5 bases). The CDR3 spans 16 residues. CDR1 is LNHDA, CDR2 SQIVND, per germline (reference sequence). Trimming stripped 2 bases from V and 1 base from J, with 14 bases between. The entire variable domain, with the rest obtained from reference TRBV19 and TRBJ1-1, is as follows: DGGITQSPKYLFRKEGQNVTLSCEQNLNHDAMYWYRQDPGQGLRLIYYSQIVNDFQKGDIAEGYSVSREKKESFPLTVTSAQKNPTAFYLCASSISPGTRNTEAFFGQGTRLTVV.

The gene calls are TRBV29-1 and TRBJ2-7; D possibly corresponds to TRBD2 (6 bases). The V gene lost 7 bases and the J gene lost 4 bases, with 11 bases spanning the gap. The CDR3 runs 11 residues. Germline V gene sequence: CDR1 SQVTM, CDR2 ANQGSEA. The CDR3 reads CSGLVGYEQYF. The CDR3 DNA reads TGCAGCGGACTAGTGGGGTACGAGCAGTACTTC.

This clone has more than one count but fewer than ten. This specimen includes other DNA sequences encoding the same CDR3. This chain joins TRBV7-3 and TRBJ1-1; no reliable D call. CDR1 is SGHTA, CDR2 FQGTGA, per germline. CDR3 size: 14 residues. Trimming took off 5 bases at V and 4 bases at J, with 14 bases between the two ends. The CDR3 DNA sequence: TGTGCCAGCAGCCCCGGCCTTCTCGGCACTGAAGCTTTCTTT. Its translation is CASSPGLLGTEAFF. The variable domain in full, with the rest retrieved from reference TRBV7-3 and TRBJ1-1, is GAGVSQTPSNKVTEKGKYVELRCDPISGHTALYWYRQSLGQGPEFLIYFQGTGAADDSGLPNDRFFAVRPEGSVSTLKIQRTERGDSAVYLCASSPGLLGTEAFFGQGTRLTVV.

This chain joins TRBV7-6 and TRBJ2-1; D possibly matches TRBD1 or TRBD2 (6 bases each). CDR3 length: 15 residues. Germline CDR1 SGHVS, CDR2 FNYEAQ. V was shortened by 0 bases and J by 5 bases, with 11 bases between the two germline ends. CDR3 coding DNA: TGTGCCAGCAGCTTAGCGGAGGGGGGTCACAATGAGCAGTTCTTC. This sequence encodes CASSLAEGGHNEQFF.

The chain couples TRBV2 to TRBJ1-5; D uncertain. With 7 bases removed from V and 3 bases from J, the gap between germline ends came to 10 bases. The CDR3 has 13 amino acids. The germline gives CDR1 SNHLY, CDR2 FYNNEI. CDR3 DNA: TGTGCCAGCACAGGCACGAACAATCAGCCCCAGCATTTT. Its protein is CASTGTNNQPQHF.

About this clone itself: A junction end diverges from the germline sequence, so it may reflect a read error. The CDR3 DNA reads TGTGCCAGCAGCCCTCCGGGACAGGGGCGGGAAGTTTTCTTT. Translating it yields CASSPPGQGREVFF. This chain connects TRBV25-1 to TRBJ1-1; TRBD1 matches at 10 bases. Germline CDR1 is MGHDK and CDR2 is SYGVNS. This CDR3 is 14 amino acids long.

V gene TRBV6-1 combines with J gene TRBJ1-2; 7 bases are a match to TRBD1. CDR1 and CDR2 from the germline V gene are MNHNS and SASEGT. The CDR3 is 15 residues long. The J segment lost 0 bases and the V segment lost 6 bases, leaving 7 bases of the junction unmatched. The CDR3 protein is CASSPAGQPNYGYTF. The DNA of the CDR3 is TGTGCCAGCAGCCCCGCGGGACAGCCTAACTATGGCTACACCTTC.

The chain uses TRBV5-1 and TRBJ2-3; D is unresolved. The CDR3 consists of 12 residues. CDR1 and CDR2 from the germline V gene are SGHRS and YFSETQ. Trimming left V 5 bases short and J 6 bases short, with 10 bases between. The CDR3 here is CASSNSLDTQYF. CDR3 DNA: TGCGCCAGCAGTAACAGCTTGGATACGCAGTATTTT.

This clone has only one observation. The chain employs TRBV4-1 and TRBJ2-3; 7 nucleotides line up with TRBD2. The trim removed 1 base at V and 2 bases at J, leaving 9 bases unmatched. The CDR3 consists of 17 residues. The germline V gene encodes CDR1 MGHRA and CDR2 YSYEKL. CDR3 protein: CASSQVSSGIFTDTQYF. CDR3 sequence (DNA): TGCGCCAGCAGCCAAGTCTCTAGCGGTATATTCACAGATACGCAGTATTTT.

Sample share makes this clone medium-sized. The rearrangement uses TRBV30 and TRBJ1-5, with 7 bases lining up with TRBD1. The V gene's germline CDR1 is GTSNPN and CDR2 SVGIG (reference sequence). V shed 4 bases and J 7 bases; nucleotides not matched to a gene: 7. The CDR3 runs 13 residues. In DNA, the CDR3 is TGTGCCTGGAACGGAGCAGGGGGGCAGCCCCAGCATTTT. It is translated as CAWNGAGGQPQHF.

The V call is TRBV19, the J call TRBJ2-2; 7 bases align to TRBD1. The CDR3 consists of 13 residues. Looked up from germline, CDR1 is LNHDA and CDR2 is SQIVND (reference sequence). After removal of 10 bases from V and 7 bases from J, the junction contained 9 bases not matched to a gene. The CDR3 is CATTDRAVGELFF. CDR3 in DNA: TGTGCCACCACAGACAGGGCAGTCGGGGAGCTGTTTTTT.

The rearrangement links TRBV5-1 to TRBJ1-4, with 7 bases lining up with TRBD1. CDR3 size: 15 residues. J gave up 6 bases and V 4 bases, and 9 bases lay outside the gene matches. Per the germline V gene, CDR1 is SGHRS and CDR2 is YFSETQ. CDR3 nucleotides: TGCGCCAGCAGCCCCCAGGGGGGAGGTTATGAAAAACTGTTTTTT. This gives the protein CASSPQGGGYEKLFF.

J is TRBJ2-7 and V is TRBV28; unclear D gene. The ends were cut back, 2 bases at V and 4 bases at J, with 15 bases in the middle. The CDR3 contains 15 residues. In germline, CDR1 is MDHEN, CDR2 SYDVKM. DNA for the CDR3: TGTGCCAGCAGTTTACTCAGTGCGAGTTTATACGAGCAGTACTTC. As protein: CASSLLSASLYEQYF.

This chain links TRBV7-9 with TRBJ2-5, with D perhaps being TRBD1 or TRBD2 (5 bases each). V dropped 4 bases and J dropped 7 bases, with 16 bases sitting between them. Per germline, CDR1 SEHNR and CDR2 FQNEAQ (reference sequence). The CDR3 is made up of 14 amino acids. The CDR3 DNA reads TGTGCCAGCAGCTCCGGGGCGAGGGTGGGGACCCAGTACTTC. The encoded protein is CASSSGARVGTQYF.

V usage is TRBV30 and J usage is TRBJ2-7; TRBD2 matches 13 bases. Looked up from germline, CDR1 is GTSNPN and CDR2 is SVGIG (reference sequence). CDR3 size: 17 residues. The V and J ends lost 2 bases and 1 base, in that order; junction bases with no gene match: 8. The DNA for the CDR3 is TGTGCCTGGAGTTCAGGGACTAGCGGGGCCTTTTCCTACGAGCAGTACTTC. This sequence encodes CAWSSGTSGAFSYEQYF. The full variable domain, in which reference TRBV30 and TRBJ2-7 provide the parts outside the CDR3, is SQTIHQWPATLVQPVGSPLSLECTVEGTSNPNLYWYRQAAGRGLQLLFYSVGIGQISSEVPQNLSASRPQDRQFILSSKKLLLSDSGFYLCAWSSGTSGAFSYEQYFGPGTRLTVT.